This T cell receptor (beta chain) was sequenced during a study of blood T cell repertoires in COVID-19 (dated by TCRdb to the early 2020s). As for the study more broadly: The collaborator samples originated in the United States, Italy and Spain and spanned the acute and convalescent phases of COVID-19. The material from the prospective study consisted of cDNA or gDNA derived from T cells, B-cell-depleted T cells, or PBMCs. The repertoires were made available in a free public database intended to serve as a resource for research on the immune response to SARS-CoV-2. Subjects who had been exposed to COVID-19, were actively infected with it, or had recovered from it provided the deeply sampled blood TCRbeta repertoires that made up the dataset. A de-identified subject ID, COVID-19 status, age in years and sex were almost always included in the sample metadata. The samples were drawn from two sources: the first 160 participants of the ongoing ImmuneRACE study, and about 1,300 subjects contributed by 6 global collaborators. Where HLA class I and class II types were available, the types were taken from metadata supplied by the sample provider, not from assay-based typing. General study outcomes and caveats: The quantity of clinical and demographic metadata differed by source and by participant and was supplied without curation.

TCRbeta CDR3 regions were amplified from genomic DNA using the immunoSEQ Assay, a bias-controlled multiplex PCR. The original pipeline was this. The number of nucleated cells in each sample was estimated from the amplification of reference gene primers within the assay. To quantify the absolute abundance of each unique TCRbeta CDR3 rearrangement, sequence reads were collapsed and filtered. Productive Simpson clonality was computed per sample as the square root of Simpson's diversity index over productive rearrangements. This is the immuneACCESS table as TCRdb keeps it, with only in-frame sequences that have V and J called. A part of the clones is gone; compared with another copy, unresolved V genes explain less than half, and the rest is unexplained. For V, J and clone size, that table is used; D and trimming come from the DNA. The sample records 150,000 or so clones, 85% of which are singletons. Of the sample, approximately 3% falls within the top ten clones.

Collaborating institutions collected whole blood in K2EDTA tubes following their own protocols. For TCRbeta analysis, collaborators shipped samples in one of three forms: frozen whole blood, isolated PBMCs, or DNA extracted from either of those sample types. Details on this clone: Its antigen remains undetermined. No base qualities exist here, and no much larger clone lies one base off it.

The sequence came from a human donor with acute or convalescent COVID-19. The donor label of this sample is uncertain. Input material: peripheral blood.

The CDR3 amino acid sequence is: CASSPRQAQNTEAFF. The DNA sequence is given as TGTGCCAGCAGCCCTAGACAGGCCCAGAACACTGAAGCTTTCTTT. Recombination linked TRBV3-1 (or the pseudogene TRBV3-2) to TRBJ1-1, with TRBD1 tentatively as D gene (6 bases match). V was cut back by 4 bases and J by 1 base, leaving a gap of 13 bases between them. For CDR1 and CDR2, the germline V gene (reference sequence) lists LGHDT and YNNKEL. Inclusive of the bounding cysteine and phenylalanine, the CDR3 is 15 residues long. Only the CDR3 part of the read is kept: 45 bases, read in frame from the first base.